The 19 T cell receptor beta chains presented below share a single source sample, sequenced in a study of blood T cell repertoires in COVID-19. This table comes from immunoSEQ multiplex PCR, and its TCRdb copy is limited to in-frame clones, with some not included. The sample lists about 29,000 clones, 89% seen once, with over 3.5% in the top ten. The sequenced sample was peripheral blood. The receptor source for this set is a human donor in a cohort sampled during active COVID-19.

The rearrangement links TRBV30 to TRBJ2-7; D might be TRBD2 (5 bases). V was cut by 4 bases and J by 0 bases, with 7 bases left in between. Germline V gives CDR1 GTSNPN, CDR2 SVGIG (reference sequence). CDR3 length: 12 amino acids. CDR3 sequence reads: CAWKGSSYEQYF. The CDR3 nucleotides are TGTGCCTGGAAAGGGAGCTCCTACGAGCAGTACTTC. Supplemented by reference TRBV30 and TRBJ2-7, the full variable domain reads SQTIHQWPATLVQPVGSPLSLECTVEGTSNPNLYWYRQAAGRGLQLLFYSVGIGQISSEVPQNLSASRPQDRQFILSSKKLLLSDSGFYLCAWKGSSYEQYFGPGTRLTVT.

This chain connects TRBV19 to TRBJ2-1, with 8 bases fitting TRBD2. The CDR3 spans 16 residues. Trimming removed 2 bases from V and 7 bases from J; junction bases left unmatched: 10. Germline V CDR1 and CDR2: LNHDA, SQIVND (reference sequence). The CDR3 nucleotides read TGTGCCAGTAGTATAAGGGGCACAGCGGGGGCGAATGAGCAGTTCTTC. Translating gives CASSIRGTAGANEQFF.

Remarks on this clone: Different DNA sequences within this sample yield the same CDR3. V gene TRBV3-1 (or the pseudogene TRBV3-2) combines with J gene TRBJ1-1; D is uncertain. CDR1 and CDR2 from the germline V gene are LGHDT and YNNKEL (reference sequence). CDR3 length equals 14 residues. The V end lost 4 bases, the J end lost 0 bases, and 9 bases lay between the germline ends. The CDR3 sequence is CASSLTGLNTEAFF. In DNA, the CDR3 is TGTGCCAGCAGCCTCACCGGTCTGAACACTGAAGCTTTCTTT.

This chain uses TRBV28 with TRBJ2-5; 11 nucleotides match TRBD2. The CDR3 extends over 16 amino acids. CDR1 and CDR2 from the germline V gene are MDHEN and SYDVKM. After removal of 2 bases from V and 2 bases from J, the junction contained 4 bases not matched to a gene. The CDR3 nucleotides read TGTGCCAGCAGTTTAGGGGTAGCGGGGGGGCAAGAGACCCAGTACTTC. As protein: CASSLGVAGGQETQYF.

The V call is TRBV10-3, the J call TRBJ1-2, with 9 bases lining up with TRBD1. CDR3 length equals 14 residues. V was pared by 2 bases and J by 4 bases, with 2 bases of the junction left unmatched. CDR1 and CDR2 from the germline V gene are ENHRY and SYGVKD. The CDR3: CAISEGTGIYGYTF. For the CDR3, the DNA is TGTGCCATCAGTGAGGGGACAGGGATCTATGGCTACACCTTC.

The chain carries TRBV3-1 (or the pseudogene TRBV3-2) and TRBJ2-5; no clear D. The CDR3 is 15 residues long. Trimming took off 3 bases at V and 5 bases at J, with 16 bases between the two ends. Germline V gene lookup returns CDR1 LGHDT and CDR2 YNNKEL (reference sequence). The CDR3 nucleotides read TGTGCCAGCAGCCAGGAACGACCCCCGGGTGAGACCCAGTACTTC. Translating it yields CASSQERPPGETQYF.

This clone was recorded once. The rearrangement links TRBV4-1 to TRBJ1-2, with TRBD1 matching 10 bases. This CDR3 region has 15 residues. CDR1 is MGHRA and CDR2 is YSYEKL in the germline V gene. V gave up 0 bases and J gave up 4 bases; unmatched junction bases: 2. In DNA, the CDR3 is TGCGCCAGCAGCCAAGAAGGGACAGGGGCCTATGGCTACACCTTC. It specifies CASSQEGTGAYGYTF.

V is TRBV5-1 and J is TRBJ1-2; TRBD1 matches 7 bases. V trimming: 4 bases; J trimming: 7 bases; junction bases outside the gene matches: 7. The germline V gene encodes CDR1 SGHRS and CDR2 YFSETQ. The CDR3 extends over 13 amino acids. Here the CDR3 DNA reads TGCGCCAGCAGCGATCCAACAGGGGTTGGCTACACCTTC. Protein: CASSDPTGVGYTF.

J is TRBJ1-1 and V is TRBV28; no firm D call. The CDR3 runs 13 residues. Trimming shortened V by 6 bases and J by 0 bases, and 8 bases separated the two germline ends. Germline CDR1 is MDHEN and CDR2 is SYDVKM. CDR3 protein: CASRGLVNTEAFF. As DNA, the CDR3 is TGTGCCAGCAGAGGACTTGTGAACACTGAAGCTTTCTTT.

The gene calls are TRBV6-5 and TRBJ2-3, with D perhaps TRBD2 (6 bases). With 6 bases removed from V and 10 bases from J, the gap between germline ends came to 17 bases. This CDR3 comprises 13 residues. Germline CDR1 MNHEY, CDR2 SVGAGI. The CDR3 region is CASSPLEGTSQYF. The DNA for the CDR3 is TGTGCCAGCAGCCCCCTGGAGGGAACATCGCAGTATTTT.

This sequence joins TRBV21-1 and TRBJ2-5; the listed D gene, TRBD2, was not tested against the DNA. TRBV21-1 is shown as a pseudogene. The CDR3 runs 11 residues. The CDR3 loop reads CASSNRETQYF. DNA for the CDR3: TGTGCCAGCAGCAATCGAGAGACCCAGTACTTC.

J is TRBJ1-1 and V is TRBV7-8; a weak D match, TRBD1 (5 bases). This CDR3 has 16 amino acids. Germline CDR1 and CDR2: SGHVS and FQNEAQ. V lost 0 bases, J lost 1 base, and 12 bases lay in between. The CDR3 sequence is CASSLAFLTANTEAFF. The CDR3 DNA sequence: TGTGCCAGCAGCTTAGCCTTCCTGACAGCGAACACTGAAGCTTTCTTT.

The genes are TRBV7-6 and TRBJ2-6, with TRBD1 as a possible D gene (6 bases). Germline assignment: CDR1 SGHVS and CDR2 FNYEAQ. Trimming removed 5 bases at V and 0 bases at J, with 8 bases between. The CDR3 runs to 15 residues. Here the CDR3 reads CASSLTGSGANVLTF. The CDR3 DNA is TGTGCCAGCAGCCTGACAGGCTCTGGGGCCAACGTCCTGACTTTC.

To note about this clone: Distinct nucleotide sequences in the sample also encode this CDR3. The chain links TRBV5-1 to TRBJ2-1; a weak D match, TRBD2 (6 bases). Trimming took off 1 base at V and 5 bases at J, with 25 bases between the two ends. Germline V lookup: CDR1 SGHRS, CDR2 YFSETQ. The CDR3 extends over 19 amino acids. CDR3 loop: CASSLRVGRGLGLDNEQFF. The CDR3 DNA sequence: TGCGCCAGCAGCTTGAGGGTTGGGCGGGGTCTCGGGTTGGACAATGAGCAGTTCTTC.

This clone has only one observation. The rearrangement joins TRBV11-2 to TRBJ2-1; D call uncertain. The CDR3 runs to 13 residues. V gave up 4 bases and J gave up 10 bases, with 14 bases separating them. CDR1 SGHAT and CDR2 FQNNGV come from the germline V gene. The CDR3 reads CASSYSGFGEQFF. In DNA form, the CDR3 reads TGTGCCAGCAGCTATTCAGGTTTCGGCGAGCAGTTCTTC.

The chain joins TRBV7-2 to TRBJ2-1; 8 nucleotides agree with TRBD2. V lost 4 bases and J lost 8; bases outside the gene matches: 10. The CDR3 covers 15 residues. Germline V gene sequence: CDR1 SGHTA, CDR2 FQGNSA. The CDR3 loop is CASSWSGLAYDEQFF. The CDR3 nucleotides read TGTGCCAGCAGCTGGAGCGGACTAGCTTATGATGAGCAGTTCTTC.

A few counts support this clone. This rearrangement joins TRBV14 to TRBJ1-6; TRBD1 matches 7 bases. With V trimmed by 1 base and J by 10 bases, 4 bases remained unmatched. There are 14 residues in the CDR3. Germline CDR1 is SGHDN and CDR2 is FVKESK. CDR3 nucleotides: TGTGCCAGCAGCCAAGGGACAGGAGTCTCACCCCTCCACTTT. Its protein product is CASSQGTGVSPLHF.

This clone has just one count. The V and J genes are TRBV18 and TRBJ2-3; 13 positions agree with TRBD2. CDR3 length: 16 residues. The germline V gene encodes CDR1 KGHSH and CDR2 LQKENI. Trimming at V came to 3 bases and at J to 6 bases, leaving 6 bases not matched to a gene. Written as DNA, the CDR3 is TGTGCCAGCTCACCGGGGACTAGCGGGGCAAGGGATACGCAGTATTTT. It codes for CASSPGTSGARDTQYF.

This sequence joins TRBV6-1 and TRBJ1-3; the D gene is possibly TRBD1 (6 bases). There are 16 residues in the CDR3. Germline CDR1 reads MNHNS; CDR2 reads SASEGT. V shed 2 bases and J shed 2 bases, with 13 bases lying between them. In nucleotides, the CDR3 is TGTGCCAGCAGTGAATTCTCAGGGGTTCCTGGAAACACCATATATTTT. It specifies CASSEFSGVPGNTIYF.